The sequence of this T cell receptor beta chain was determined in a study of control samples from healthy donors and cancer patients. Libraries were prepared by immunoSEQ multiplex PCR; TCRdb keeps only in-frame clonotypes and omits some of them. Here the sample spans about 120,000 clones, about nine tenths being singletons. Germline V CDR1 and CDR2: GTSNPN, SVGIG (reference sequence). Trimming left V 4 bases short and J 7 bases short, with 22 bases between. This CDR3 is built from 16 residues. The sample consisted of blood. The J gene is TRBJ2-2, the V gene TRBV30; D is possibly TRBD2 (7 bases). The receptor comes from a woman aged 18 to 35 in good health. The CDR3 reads CAWIETWGGADGELFF. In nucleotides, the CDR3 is TGTGCCTGGATCGAAACCTGGGGGGGCGCCGACGGGGAGCTGTTTTTT.